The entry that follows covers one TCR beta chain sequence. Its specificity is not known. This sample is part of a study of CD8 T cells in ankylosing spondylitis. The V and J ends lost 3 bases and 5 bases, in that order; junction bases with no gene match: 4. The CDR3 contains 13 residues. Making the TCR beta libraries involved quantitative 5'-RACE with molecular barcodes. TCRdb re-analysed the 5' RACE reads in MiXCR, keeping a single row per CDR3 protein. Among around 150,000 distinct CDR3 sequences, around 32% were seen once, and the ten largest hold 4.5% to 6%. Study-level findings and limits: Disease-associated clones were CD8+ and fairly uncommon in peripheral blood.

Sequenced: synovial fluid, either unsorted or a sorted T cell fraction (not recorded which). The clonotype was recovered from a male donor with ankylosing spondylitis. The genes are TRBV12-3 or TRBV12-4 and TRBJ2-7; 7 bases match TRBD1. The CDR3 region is CASSFGTANEQYF. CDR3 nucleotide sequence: TGTGCCAGCAGTTTTGGGACAGCTAACGAGCAGTACTTC.